These 31 T cell receptor beta chains were all obtained from the same sample, sequenced in a study of CD8+ T cells in alopecia areata. Sequencing templates came from extracted RNA that was reverse transcribed into cDNA. The assay was immunoSEQ multiplex PCR, and TCRdb's table has in-frame clones only and misses some. The sample yields about 220,000 clones, 50% to 70% seen once. Treatment noted: oral pan-JAK inhibitor, 5-10 mg twice daily. The sample in question was CD4+ T cells sorted from blood, obtained at week 4, from a patient treated with tofacitinib. These receptor sequences come from a human donor with alopecia areata.

CDR3 in amino acids: CASGPPDNEQFF. CDR3 in DNA: TGTGCTAGTGGTCCGCCGGACAATGAGCAGTTCTTC. The chain combines TRBV12-5 with TRBJ2-1, with no clear D. The CDR3 sequence is 12 residues long. Germline CDR1 reads LGHNT; CDR2 reads FRNRAP. Trimming pared 5 bases from V and 5 bases from J, leaving 7 bases between.

The genes are TRBV29-1 and TRBJ1-1; the match to TRBD1 covers 8 bases. CDR1 and CDR2 from the germline V gene are SQVTM and ANQGSEA. CDR3 size: 13 residues. J gave up 5 bases and V 8 bases, and 10 bases lay outside the gene matches. The CDR3, as DNA: TGCAGCACCCGAGACAGGGGCTGGACTGAAGCTTTCTTT. It codes for CSTRDRGWTEAFF.

The chain employs TRBV27 and TRBJ1-6; 7 bases map to TRBD1. The CDR3 is 16 residues long. Germline lookup yields CDR1 MNHEY and CDR2 SMNVEV (reference sequence). The V and J ends lost 3 bases and 7 bases, in that order; junction bases with no gene match: 9. Written as DNA, the CDR3 is TGTGCCAGCAGTTTTCTCGCGGGACAGTCAAATTCACCCCTCCACTTT. Residues: CASSFLAGQSNSPLHF.

V is TRBV5-6 and J is TRBJ2-2; D is uncertain. V was cut by 0 bases and J by 1 base, with 7 bases left in between. CDR3 length: 15 residues. The germline gives CDR1 SGHDT, CDR2 YYEEEE. CDR3 region: CASSLASGNTGELFF. The CDR3 DNA sequence: TGTGCCAGCAGCTTGGCGTCGGGGAACACCGGGGAGCTGTTTTTT.

The chain links TRBV29-1 to TRBJ1-2; D perhaps matches TRBD1 (6 bases). CDR3 length: 14 amino acids. Germline V CDR1 and CDR2: SQVTM, ANQGSEA. The V gene lost 4 bases and the J gene lost 4 bases, with 16 bases spanning the gap. The CDR3 protein is CSVVALSTGYGYTF. The CDR3 DNA reads as TGCAGCGTTGTAGCTCTGTCGACAGGCTATGGCTACACCTTC. The whole variable domain, remainder taken from reference TRBV29-1 and TRBJ1-2, is SAVISQKPSRDICQRGTSLTIQCQVDSQVTMMFWYRQQPGQSLTLIATANQGSEATYESGFVIDKFPISRPNLTFSTLTVSNMSPEDSSIYLCSVVALSTGYGYTFGSGTRLTVV.

This clone was counted a few times. V is TRBV7-7 and J is TRBJ2-2; D is perhaps TRBD1 (6 bases). Germline V gives CDR1 SSHAT, CDR2 FNYEAQ (reference sequence). Trimming cost V 5 bases and J 4 bases, with 14 bases left between them. The CDR3 is 15 residues long. In DNA, the CDR3 is TGTGCCAGCAGCCCCCGGACAGACATCACCGGGGAGCTGTTTTTT. Its protein product is CASSPRTDITGELFF. Looking up the rest from reference TRBV7-7 and TRBJ2-2 gives the full variable domain: GAGVSQSPRYKVTKRGQDVTLRCDPISSHATLYWYQQALGQGPEFLTYFNYEAQPDKSGLPSDRFSAERPEGSISTLTIQRTEQRDSAMYRCASSPRTDITGELFFGEGSRLTVL.

The V and J genes are TRBV5-1 and TRBJ1-2, with D possibly being TRBD1 (5 bases). Trimming took off 3 bases at V and 8 bases at J, with 11 bases between the two ends. The CDR3 totals 12 residues. Looked up from germline, CDR1 is SGHRS and CDR2 is YFSETQ. The chain's CDR3 is CASSSGPGGYTF. The DNA of the CDR3 is TGCGCCAGCAGCTCGGGACCCGGAGGCTACACCTTC.

The gene calls are TRBV6-1 and TRBJ2-3; 7 nucleotides align to TRBD1. CDR1 is MNHNS, CDR2 SASEGT, per germline. CDR3 size: 12 residues. Trimming removed 10 bases from V and 5 bases from J; junction bases left unmatched: 6. The CDR3 DNA reads as TGTGCCAACGGGACAGACGTAGATACGCAGTATTTT. Protein sequence: CANGTDVDTQYF.

The gene calls are TRBV6-5 and TRBJ1-2; D is unresolved. This CDR3 has 12 residues. V dropped 2 bases and J dropped 6 bases, with 7 bases sitting between them. Germline V CDR1 and CDR2: MNHEY, SVGAGI. CDR3 nucleotides: TGTGCCAGCAGTTACGGTGGGAATGGCTACACCTTC. Its protein product is CASSYGGNGYTF.

The chain recombines TRBV30 with TRBJ2-1; D is undetermined. Germline CDR1 GTSNPN, CDR2 SVGIG (reference sequence). V lost 6 bases and J 5 bases, leaving 8 bases between the germline ends. The CDR3 loop spans 11 amino acids. The CDR3 spells CACTLDNEQFF. The CDR3 nucleotides read TGTGCCTGTACCCTGGACAATGAGCAGTTCTTC.

V gene TRBV29-1 combines with J gene TRBJ2-4; D gene ambiguous. V lost 3 bases to trimming and J lost 0 bases, with 9 bases between them. There are 14 residues in the CDR3. Germline CDR1 is SQVTM and CDR2 is ANQGSEA. CDR3 nucleotide sequence: TGCAGCGTTGATGGTAACCTAGCCAAAAACATTCAGTACTTC. As protein: CSVDGNLAKNIQYF.

This clone was detected once. The gene calls are TRBV7-2 and TRBJ2-3, with D possibly TRBD1 on 5 matching bases. Germline V lookup: CDR1 SGHTA, CDR2 FQGNSA. Trimming removed 5 bases at V and 6 bases at J, with 15 bases between. This CDR3 region has 14 residues. The CDR3 is CASSPPPGRDTQYF. For the CDR3, the DNA is TGTGCCAGCAGCCCCCCACCAGGGCGGGATACGCAGTATTTT.

The V gene is TRBV6-1, the J gene TRBJ2-1, with 10 bases aligning to TRBD2. Germline V gene sequence: CDR1 MNHNS, CDR2 SASEGT. Germline trimming cut 3 bases from V and 2 bases from J; bases unmatched to any gene: 4. The CDR3 consists of 16 residues. The CDR3 bases are TGTGCCAGCAGTGACCTACTAGCGGGGACCTACAATGAGCAGTTCTTC. Protein product: CASSDLLAGTYNEQFF.

The chain recombines TRBV7-8 with TRBJ2-7; D may be TRBD1 (6 bases). V was shortened by 5 bases and J by 4 bases, with 15 bases between the two germline ends. Germline loops: CDR1 SGHVS, CDR2 FQNEAQ. The CDR3 spans 14 residues. The CDR3 loop reads CASSQGTGLYEQYF. The CDR3 region has the DNA TGTGCCAGCAGCCAAGGAACAGGGTTATACGAGCAGTACTTC.

Only a few counts were recorded for this clone. The chain recombines TRBV2 with TRBJ2-5, with D possibly TRBD2 on 6 matching bases. This CDR3 has 13 amino acids. Germline lookup yields CDR1 SNHLY and CDR2 FYNNEI. V dropped 9 bases and J dropped 2 bases, with 13 bases sitting between them. In nucleotides, the CDR3 is TGTGCCAGTAATCCGGGACTTCAAGAGACCCAGTACTTC. Translated, it gives CASNPGLQETQYF.

V is TRBV6-5 and J is TRBJ2-5; 7 bases align to TRBD1. There are 15 residues in the CDR3. In germline, CDR1 is MNHEY, CDR2 SVGAGI. J was trimmed by 1 base and V by 0 bases; bases with no gene match: 2. The CDR3 DNA is TGTGCCAGCAGTTACTCGAGGGACAGCCAAGAGACCCAGTACTTC. This sequence encodes CASSYSRDSQETQYF.

The V gene is TRBV7-8, the J gene TRBJ1-1; D is uncertain. With 1 base removed from V and 4 bases from J, the gap between germline ends came to 19 bases. This CDR3 is 17 amino acids long. CDR1 and CDR2 from the germline V gene are SGHVS and FQNEAQ. CDR3 region: CASSLGVSLGFSTEAFF. The CDR3 DNA reads TGTGCCAGCAGCTTAGGAGTTAGCCTTGGGTTCTCCACTGAAGCTTTCTTT.

The sample holds a few counts of this clone. The chain's CDR3 is CASTIGQGNEKLFF. DNA of the CDR3: TGTGCCAGCACCATCGGACAGGGGAATGAAAAACTGTTTTTT. The chain employs TRBV2 and TRBJ1-4; TRBD1 agrees at 9 bases. V gave up 7 bases and J gave up 5 bases; unmatched junction bases: 5. The CDR3 covers 14 residues. Germline CDR1 SNHLY, CDR2 FYNNEI.

V and J are TRBV10-3 and TRBJ2-6, with D perhaps given as TRBD1 or TRBD2 (5 bases each). Trimming shortened V by 0 bases and J by 2 bases, and 8 bases separated the two germline ends. Germline V lookup: CDR1 ENHRY, CDR2 SYGVKD. The CDR3 is 16 residues long. The CDR3 loop reads CAISESGRAGANVLTF. The CDR3 DNA is TGTGCCATCAGTGAGTCGGGGCGGGCTGGGGCCAACGTCCTGACTTTC.

This clone occurred a few times. The chain employs TRBV15 and TRBJ1-1; perhaps TRBD1 as D (6 bases). Germline CDR1 reads LNHNV; CDR2 reads YYDKDF (reference sequence). Trimming stripped 2 bases from V and 1 base from J, with 8 bases between. The CDR3 has 14 amino acids. The CDR3 nucleotides are TGTGCCACCAGCAGAAAGACAGGGAACACTGAAGCTTTCTTT. Translation: CATSRKTGNTEAFF.

This chain uses TRBV29-1 with TRBJ1-1; D is ambiguous. CDR1 and CDR2 (germline): SQVTM, ANQGSEA. CDR3 length: 13 residues. Trimming removed 4 bases from V and 1 base from J, with 10 bases in between. In DNA, the CDR3 is TGCAGCGTTGTAGGGTTGGCGAACACTGAAGCTTTCTTT. It yields the protein CSVVGLANTEAFF. Supplemented by reference TRBV29-1 and TRBJ1-1, the full variable domain reads SAVISQKPSRDICQRGTSLTIQCQVDSQVTMMFWYRQQPGQSLTLIATANQGSEATYESGFVIDKFPISRPNLTFSTLTVSNMSPEDSSIYLCSVVGLANTEAFFGQGTRLTVV.

This clone turned up a few times. The rearrangement uses TRBV5-1 and TRBJ1-1; D not resolved. This CDR3 has 15 amino acids. V lost 3 bases and J lost 1, with 13 bases in between. Germline CDR1 and CDR2: SGHRS and YFSETQ. This CDR3 is CASSSHPPRNTEAFF. CDR3 nucleotide sequence: TGCGCCAGCAGCTCCCATCCCCCCAGGAACACTGAAGCTTTCTTT.

This clone was observed a few times. The same CDR3 is also encoded by other DNA sequences in this sample. The J gene is TRBJ1-2, the V gene TRBV7-9, with 10 nucleotides matching TRBD1. Germline-derived CDR1 and CDR2 are SEHNR and FQNEAQ (reference sequence). The junction had 8 bases not matched to a gene; V was cut back by 5 bases and J by 5 bases. This CDR3 comprises 15 residues. The CDR3 DNA follows: TGTGCCAGCAGCACTAGACAGGGGGCCGGGTATGGCTACACCTTC. Protein: CASSTRQGAGYGYTF.

This clone was detected only a few times. CDR3 sequence reads: CASSKDSLNTGELFF. The CDR3 nucleotides read TGTGCCAGCAGTAAGGACAGTTTGAACACCGGGGAGCTGTTTTTT. This chain joins TRBV2 and TRBJ2-2; perhaps TRBD1 as D (6 bases). Trimming took off 5 bases at V and 1 base at J, with 11 bases between the two ends. CDR1 is SNHLY, CDR2 FYNNEI, per germline. The CDR3 spans 15 residues.

This rearrangement joins TRBV5-1 to TRBJ2-6; D gene unclear. V was clipped by 1 base and J by 1 base, with 6 bases between them. Germline-derived CDR1 and CDR2 are SGHRS and YFSETQ. CDR3 length equals 15 residues. This chain's CDR3 is CASSLTVSGANVLTF. Here the CDR3 DNA reads TGCGCCAGCAGCTTGACGGTTTCTGGGGCCAACGTCCTGACTTTC.

The chain joins TRBV30 to TRBJ1-3, with D perhaps TRBD1 (5 bases). Germline-derived CDR1 and CDR2 are GTSNPN and SVGIG (reference sequence). Deletions cut 2 bases from V and 0 bases from J, with 8 bases between. The CDR3 is made up of 14 amino acids. This chain's CDR3 is CAWSRGTSGNTIYF. The CDR3 coding sequence is TGTGCCTGGAGTAGGGGAACCTCTGGAAACACCATATATTTT. Using reference TRBV30 and TRBJ1-3 for the parts outside the CDR3, the full variable domain is SQTIHQWPATLVQPVGSPLSLECTVEGTSNPNLYWYRQAAGRGLQLLFYSVGIGQISSEVPQNLSASRPQDRQFILSSKKLLLSDSGFYLCAWSRGTSGNTIYFGEGSWLTVV.

The chain combines TRBV30 with TRBJ1-1; a weak D match, TRBD1 (6 bases). Germline V gene sequence: CDR1 GTSNPN, CDR2 SVGIG (reference sequence). The CDR3 totals 14 residues. With 5 bases removed from V and 2 bases from J, the gap between germline ends came to 15 bases. The CDR3 is CAWARTAVNTEAFF. As DNA, the CDR3 is TGTGCCTGGGCCCGGACAGCCGTTAACACTGAAGCTTTCTTT. Looking up the rest from reference TRBV30 and TRBJ1-1 gives the full variable domain: SQTIHQWPATLVQPVGSPLSLECTVEGTSNPNLYWYRQAAGRGLQLLFYSVGIGQISSEVPQNLSASRPQDRQFILSSKKLLLSDSGFYLCAWARTAVNTEAFFGQGTRLTVV.

This chain connects TRBV30 to TRBJ1-6, with 10 bases fitting TRBD1. The CDR3 extends over 14 amino acids. Germline V gene data show CDR1 as GTSNPN and CDR2 as SVGIG (reference sequence). J lost 7 bases, V lost 5 bases, and 5 bases had no gene match. CDR3 nucleotides: TGTGCCTGGTGTGGGACAGGGGTGAATTCACCCCTCCACTTT. Translation gives CAWCGTGVNSPLHF.

This clone was observed a few times. The V and J genes are TRBV7-2 and TRBJ2-1; 7 positions agree with TRBD2. Unmatched junction bases numbered 6, after V lost 7 bases and J lost 9 bases. In germline, CDR1 is SGHTA, CDR2 FQGNSA. The CDR3 has 12 residues. The CDR3 sequence is CASNRRGSEQFF. In nucleotides, the CDR3 is TGTGCCAGCAACCGGCGGGGGTCTGAGCAGTTCTTC.

The chain carries TRBV12-5 and TRBJ2-1, with TRBD2 matching over 9 bases. Germline trimming cut 0 bases from V and 8 bases from J; bases unmatched to any gene: 8. From germline, CDR1 is LGHNT and CDR2 FRNRAP. CDR3 length: 16 amino acids. The CDR3 sequence: CASGLVIAGGPDEQFF. CDR3 in DNA: TGTGCTAGTGGTTTGGTAATTGCGGGGGGGCCAGATGAGCAGTTCTTC.

The chain carries TRBV4-3 and TRBJ2-5; 10 bases match TRBD2. In germline, CDR1 is LGHNA, CDR2 YSLEER. Trimming at V came to 0 bases and at J to 2 bases, leaving 3 bases not matched to a gene. The CDR3 runs 16 residues. The CDR3 DNA reads as TGCGCCAGCAGCCAAGAGTTTAGCGGGGGGCAAGAGACCCAGTACTTC. Translating gives CASSQEFSGGQETQYF.